The 18 T cell receptor beta chains listed next were all sequenced from one sample in a study of blood T cell repertoires in COVID-19. Profiled with immunoSEQ multiplex PCR; TCRdb holds only in-frame clones, not every one. Of hundreds of thousands of clones listed, roughly 87% were seen once; the top ten hold 0.7%. What was sequenced was peripheral blood. The receptors derive from a human donor in a cohort sampled during active COVID-19.

V and J are TRBV4-3 and TRBJ1-1, with 7 bases lining up with TRBD1. The CDR3 contains 14 residues. J was trimmed by 1 base and V by 3 bases; bases with no gene match: 2. The germline V gene encodes CDR1 LGHNA and CDR2 YSLEER. The CDR3: CASSHGQENTEAFF. The CDR3 nucleotides are TGCGCCAGCAGCCACGGACAGGAGAACACTGAAGCTTTCTTT.

This chain uses TRBV19 with TRBJ1-2; D is perhaps TRBD1 (6 bases). The CDR3 sequence is 14 residues long. Trimming removed 5 bases at V and 0 bases at J, with 10 bases between. CDR1 and CDR2 from the germline V gene are LNHDA and SQIVND (reference sequence). For the CDR3, the DNA is TGTGCCAGTAGTTCGCAGGGGACTAACTATGGCTACACCTTC. Protein: CASSSQGTNYGYTF.

V gene TRBV10-3 combines with J gene TRBJ1-1; D is undetermined. Germline values: CDR1 ENHRY, CDR2 SYGVKD. V lost 0 bases and J 10 bases, leaving 9 bases between the germline ends. This CDR3 has 12 amino acids. The CDR3 nucleotides read TGTGCCATCAGTGAGTCTCAGGCCGGAGCTTTCTTT. It translates to CAISESQAGAFF.

This clone was detected only once. This chain links TRBV4-3 with TRBJ1-4; maybe TRBD1 (5 bases). Germline CDR1 and CDR2: LGHNA and YSLEER. Trimming shortened V by 1 base and J by 1 base, and 13 bases separated the two germline ends. CDR3 length equals 17 residues. The CDR3 reads CASSQVRGGGTNEKLFF. CDR3 sequence (DNA): TGCGCCAGCAGCCAAGTCCGCGGGGGGGGAACTAATGAAAAACTGTTTTTT.

A remark on this clone: Relative to the germline gene, one junction end is altered; a read error may explain this. The V gene is TRBV15, the J gene TRBJ1-5, with 8 bases fitting TRBD1. Germline V gene data show CDR1 as LNHNV and CDR2 as YYDKDF (reference sequence). This CDR3 region has 16 residues. The CDR3 region is CATSRDRSASNQPQHF. Written as DNA, the CDR3 is TGTGCCACAAGCAGGGACAGGTCCGCATCCAATCAGCCCCAGCATTTT.

The chain employs TRBV20-1 and TRBJ1-4, with 8 bases aligning to TRBD1. This CDR3 contains 14 residues. Per germline, CDR1 DFQATT and CDR2 SNEGSKA (reference sequence). V lost 3 bases and J lost 5; bases outside the gene matches: 5. This CDR3 is CSASQGALNEKLFF. CDR3 DNA sequence: TGCAGTGCTAGTCAGGGGGCGCTGAATGAAAAACTGTTTTTT.

This chain links TRBV7-2 with TRBJ2-3, with 7 positions matching TRBD2. V shed 5 bases, J shed 6 bases, and the junction held 2 bases outside the gene matches. The CDR3 has 12 amino acids. Germline-derived CDR1 and CDR2 are SGHTA and FQGNSA. CDR3 residues: CASSGGVDTQYF. The CDR3 region has the DNA TGTGCCAGCAGCGGGGGGGTCGATACGCAGTATTTT.

This clone was counted between two and nine times. The chain joins TRBV7-2 to TRBJ2-7, with D possibly being TRBD1 (6 bases). The CDR3 consists of 15 residues. Trimming shortened V by 4 bases and J by 4 bases, and 17 bases separated the two germline ends. Germline CDR1 reads SGHTA; CDR2 reads FQGNSA. CDR3 in amino acids: CASSSGTKGKYEQYF. The DNA for the CDR3 is TGTGCCAGCAGCTCCGGGACAAAGGGTAAATACGAGCAGTACTTC.

The rearrangement joins TRBV12-3 or TRBV12-4 to TRBJ1-2, with a possible D match to TRBD1 (6 bases). Trimming pared 8 bases from V and 8 bases from J, leaving 15 bases between. The CDR3 is 12 residues long. The CDR3 region is CASGRGVLGYTF. The CDR3 region has the DNA TGTGCCAGCGGGAGGGGGGTTTTAGGCTACACCTTC.

The rearrangement uses TRBV4-1 and TRBJ2-7; possible D gene TRBD1, 6 bases. Germline CDR1 reads MGHRA; CDR2 reads YSYEKL. Trimming took 1 base from V and 2 from J, leaving 12 bases between them. The CDR3 totals 15 residues. The CDR3 loop is CASSQVAGATYEQYF. The CDR3 DNA is TGCGCCAGCAGCCAAGTCGCAGGGGCCACCTACGAGCAGTACTTC.

The chain couples TRBV12-3 or TRBV12-4 to TRBJ1-1; possibly TRBD1 for D (5 bases). The CDR3 has 13 amino acids. The V gene lost 5 bases and the J gene lost 7 bases, with 14 bases spanning the gap. CDR3 sequence (DNA): TGTGCCAGCAGTGCCCGGGGGGTGGGTGAAGCTTTCTTT. This codes for CASSARGVGEAFF.

This clone was recorded a few times. CDR3 residues: CASSLDSNQPQHF. DNA of the CDR3: TGTGCCAGCAGCTTAGATAGCAATCAGCCCCAGCATTTT. The chain has TRBV3-1 (or the pseudogene TRBV3-2) and TRBJ1-5; D gene unclear. V gave up 5 bases and J gave up 0 bases, with 5 bases separating them. CDR1 LGHDT and CDR2 YNNKEL come from the germline V gene (reference sequence). The CDR3 is made up of 13 amino acids.

On this clone: A junction boundary mismatches the germline segment, possibly from a read error. The V and J genes are TRBV7-7 and TRBJ2-7; perhaps TRBD1 as D (5 bases). The CDR3 sequence is 15 residues long. CDR1 and CDR2 from the germline V gene are SSHAT and FNYEAQ (reference sequence). In nucleotides, the CDR3 is TGTGCTAGCAGCTTCAGGGTAGGGGTGACCTACGAGCAGTACTTC. Translating it yields CASSFRVGVTYEQYF.

This sequence joins TRBV19 and TRBJ1-5; D is perhaps TRBD1 (6 bases). V was trimmed by 5 bases and J by 3 bases, leaving 17 bases between them. This CDR3 region has 16 residues. In germline, CDR1 is LNHDA, CDR2 SQIVND (reference sequence). The CDR3 nucleotides are TGTGCCAGTAGTTTCAACCTCGGACAGATCAATCAGCCCCAGCATTTT. Residues: CASSFNLGQINQPQHF.

V is TRBV2 and J is TRBJ1-2; D is unresolved. The V and J ends lost 1 base and 3 bases respectively, with 15 bases between them. Germline assignment: CDR1 SNHLY and CDR2 FYNNEI. The CDR3 covers 16 residues. CDR3 amino acids: CASSEEISAADYGYTF. CDR3 bases: TGTGCCAGCAGTGAAGAGATATCGGCTGCGGACTATGGCTACACCTTC.

This rearrangement joins TRBV11-2 to TRBJ1-1; D ambiguous. CDR3 size: 14 residues. Trimming stripped 1 base from V and 7 bases from J, with 13 bases between. Germline CDR1 SGHAT, CDR2 FQNNGV. This CDR3 is CASSLVAGGFEAFF. The CDR3 region has the DNA TGTGCCAGCAGCTTAGTAGCCGGAGGCTTTGAAGCTTTCTTT.

Concerning this clone itself: Other DNA sequences in the same sample also yield this CDR3. The chain links TRBV5-1 to TRBJ1-1; TRBD1 agrees at 7 bases. Germline-derived CDR1 and CDR2 are SGHRS and YFSETQ. CDR3 length equals 15 residues. V lost 2 bases to trimming and J lost 2 bases; unmatched junction nucleotides: 6. CDR3: CASSFRTGQNTEAFF. CDR3 bases: TGCGCCAGCAGCTTCCGGACAGGCCAAAACACTGAAGCTTTCTTT.

The chain uses TRBV7-2 and TRBJ2-6; TRBD1 is a possible D gene (6 bases). Germline V gene data show CDR1 as SGHTA and CDR2 as FQGNSA. V was cut by 1 base and J by 0 bases, with 10 bases left in between. CDR3 size: 17 residues. CDR3: CASSLDHRASGANVLTF. DNA of the CDR3: TGTGCCAGCAGCTTAGACCACAGGGCCTCTGGGGCCAACGTCCTGACTTTC.